One and the same sample provided the 30 T cell receptor beta chains below, sequenced in a study of T cell repertoires in cytomegalovirus infection. MiXCR, applied by TCRdb to the reads, yields one record per CDR3 protein. Of approximately 550,000 distinct CDR3 sequences listed, approximately 15% are singletons. The sequencing input was CD8+ T cells from PBMCs. The source of these receptors is a human donor in good health (CMV status not recorded). Some clones in this sample may be carry-over from other donors' samples.

This clonotype has a handful of counts. The V call is TRBV20-1, the J call TRBJ1-1; 7 nucleotides line up with TRBD1. The CDR3 has 15 amino acids. Germline CDR1 and CDR2: DFQATT and SNEGSKA (reference sequence). The trim removed 0 bases at V and 1 base at J, leaving 5 bases unmatched. Here the CDR3 reads CSARDFRQGNTEAFF. The DNA of the CDR3 is TGCAGTGCTAGAGATTTTAGACAGGGGAACACTGAAGCTTTCTTT.

The sample holds many counts of this clonotype. V usage is TRBV28 and J usage is TRBJ2-5; 8 bases match TRBD2. This CDR3 has 15 residues. J gave up 1 base and V 7 bases, and 8 bases lay outside the gene matches. Germline values: CDR1 MDHEN, CDR2 SYDVKM. The CDR3: CASTDERGPQETQYF. The CDR3 DNA sequence: TGTGCCAGCACCGATGAGCGGGGGCCCCAAGAGACCCAGTACTTC.

The chain employs TRBV19 and TRBJ2-7; perhaps TRBD2 as D (5 bases). Germline CDR1 LNHDA, CDR2 SQIVND (reference sequence). The CDR3 is 14 amino acids. Trimming took 3 bases from V and 3 from J, leaving 12 bases between them. The CDR3 loop is CASSIGTEGYEQYF. The CDR3 DNA sequence: TGTGCCAGTAGTATCGGCACAGAGGGCTACGAGCAGTACTTC.

This chain uses TRBV18 with TRBJ2-1; 9 positions agree with TRBD2. Germline V gene sequence: CDR1 KGHSH, CDR2 LQKENI. The CDR3 spans 17 residues. V was pared by 2 bases and J by 2 bases, with 7 bases of the junction left unmatched. CDR3 nucleotide sequence: TGTGCCAGCTCACCATCCACCGGGACTAGCCCCTACAATGAGCAGTTCTTC. Its translation: CASSPSTGTSPYNEQFF.

The rearrangement links TRBV27 to TRBJ2-7; D could derive from TRBD1 or TRBD2 (7 bases each). Between the trimmed V and J ends, which lost 5 bases and 2 bases, there was a span of 19 bases. The CDR3 is 16 residues long. Germline assignment: CDR1 MNHEY and CDR2 SMNVEV (reference sequence). CDR3 DNA: TGTGCCAGCAGTCCGTCCCAGGGGGGGCTAGCCTACGAGCAGTACTTC. Its protein product is CASSPSQGGLAYEQYF.

As regards this clonotype: Given a much more abundant clone one base away, this may be a read error. The CDR3 does not close with the conserved phenylalanine or tryptophan, likely indicating a read error. The rearrangement joins TRBV7-6 to TRBJ2-1; D may be TRBD1 or TRBD2 (7 bases each). Germline V CDR1 and CDR2: SGHVS, FNYEAQ. The CDR3 totals 15 residues. V lost 5 bases to trimming and J lost 0 bases, with 11 bases between them. The CDR3 coding sequence is TGTGCCAGCAGCCAGGGGGGGCCCTCCTACAATGAGCAGTTCTTA. Amino acid sequence: CASSQGGPSYNEQFL.

This clonotype was observed at least ten times. The chain recombines TRBV12-3 or TRBV12-4 with TRBJ2-5; D not certain. V lost 5 bases, J lost 5 bases, and 18 bases lay in between. CDR3 length equals 15 residues. CDR3: CASSLRLGSRETQYF. The CDR3 DNA reads TGTGCCAGCAGTCTACGACTCGGTAGCAGGGAGACCCAGTACTTC.

This clonotype was found a few times. The J gene is TRBJ1-1, the V gene TRBV4-1, with D uncertain. Per the germline V gene, CDR1 is MGHRA and CDR2 is YSYEKL. CDR3 size: 13 residues. The V and J ends lost 1 base and 8 bases respectively, with 11 bases between them. The CDR3 here is CASSQGLTVEAFF. For the CDR3, the DNA is TGCGCCAGCAGCCAAGGTCTTACAGTGGAAGCTTTCTTT.

The V call is TRBV6-1, the J call TRBJ1-5; 7 bases fit TRBD1. Germline CDR1 reads MNHNS; CDR2 reads SASEGT. With V trimmed by 5 bases and J by 3 bases, 13 bases remained unmatched. There are 17 residues in the CDR3. The CDR3 bases are TGTGCCAGCAGTTCGATTCCGGACAGGCCCTACAATCAGCCCCAGCATTTT. Translated: CASSSIPDRPYNQPQHF.

The chain is built from TRBV9 and TRBJ2-1; 8 nucleotides match TRBD2. Germline CDR1 reads SGDLS; CDR2 reads YYNGEE. This CDR3 region has 15 residues. J was trimmed by 10 bases and V by 3 bases; bases with no gene match: 12. CDR3 sequence: CASSGGGSSYPEQFF. In nucleotides, the CDR3 is TGTGCCAGCAGCGGCGGGGGGAGCTCCTACCCAGAGCAGTTCTTC. The full variable domain, rest sourced from reference TRBV9 and TRBJ2-1, is DSGVTQTPKHLITATGQRVTLRCSPRSGDLSVYWYQQSLDQGLQFLIQYYNGEERAKGNILERFSAQQFPDLHSELNLSSLELGDSALYFCASSGGGSSYPEQFFGPGTRLTVL.

The V and J genes are TRBV27 and TRBJ2-1, with 11 bases lining up with TRBD2. This CDR3 has 15 residues. Germline CDR1 reads MNHEY; CDR2 reads SMNVEV (reference sequence). J lost 9 bases, V lost 5 bases, and 9 bases had no gene match. CDR3 in DNA: TGTGCCAGCAGTCCTATAGCGGGAGGGCACGGTGAGCAGTTCTTC. This gives the protein CASSPIAGGHGEQFF.

Ten or more counts support this clonotype. The chain combines TRBV4-1 with TRBJ2-2; TRBD1 agrees at 7 bases. Germline CDR1 MGHRA, CDR2 YSYEKL. Trimming removed 7 bases from V and 1 base from J; junction bases left unmatched: 3. The CDR3 spans 14 residues. The CDR3: CASTGTENTGELFF. In DNA form, the CDR3 reads TGCGCCAGCACAGGGACAGAGAACACCGGGGAGCTGTTTTTT.

This clonotype occurred many times. The rearrangement links TRBV6-1 to TRBJ2-7; TRBD1 agrees at 10 bases. Trimming removed 8 bases from V and 4 bases from J; junction bases left unmatched: 8. Germline V lookup: CDR1 MNHNS, CDR2 SASEGT. This CDR3 contains 14 residues. The CDR3 nucleotides are TGTGCCAGCGGAAGACAGGGGGCAGCGTACGAGCAGTACTTC. Amino acids: CASGRQGAAYEQYF.

In the case of this clonotype: The CDR3 carries no conserved terminal phenylalanine or tryptophan, so it likely arises from a read error. The chain recombines TRBV7-9 with TRBJ2-2; weak D call: TRBD2 (5 bases). CDR3 size: 12 residues. Germline V gives CDR1 SEHNR, CDR2 FQNEAQ (reference sequence). V shed 4 bases and J shed 6 bases, with 6 bases lying between them. CDR3 nucleotide sequence: TGTGCCAGCAGCTCGGGATCCGGGGAGCTGTTTTCT. Translated: CASSSGSGELFS.

The chain is built from TRBV10-3 and TRBJ2-1, with D unclear. From germline, CDR1 is ENHRY and CDR2 SYGVKD. The CDR3 runs to 12 residues. Trimming took 8 bases from V and 4 from J, leaving 9 bases between them. The CDR3 loop is CAILRRYNEQFF. For the CDR3, the DNA is TGTGCCATCTTGCGCAGGTACAATGAGCAGTTCTTC.

This chain connects TRBV7-9 to TRBJ2-5; D is possibly TRBD1 or TRBD2 (6 bases each). The V gene lost 4 bases and the J gene lost 6 bases, with 15 bases spanning the gap. The germline gives CDR1 SEHNR, CDR2 FQNEAQ (reference sequence). There are 14 residues in the CDR3. For the CDR3, the DNA is TGTGCCAGCAGCTCCGATTTAGGGGGGAAGACCCAGTACTTC. Translation gives CASSSDLGGKTQYF.

This clonotype was found a few times. The chain couples TRBV4-2 to TRBJ2-1; TRBD2 agrees at 9 bases. J was trimmed by 3 bases and V by 5 bases; bases with no gene match: 11. This CDR3 spans 17 amino acids. In germline, CDR1 is LGHNA, CDR2 YNFKEQ. CDR3 protein: CASSLGLAGDIYNEQFF. For the CDR3, the DNA is TGTGCCAGCAGCTTGGGGTTAGCGGGAGACATCTACAATGAGCAGTTCTTC.

This clonotype was picked up many times. The V gene is TRBV7-6, the J gene TRBJ1-5, with D unclear. Germline values: CDR1 SGHVS, CDR2 FNYEAQ. V lost 4 bases to trimming and J lost 0 bases, with 19 bases between them. This CDR3 has 18 residues. The CDR3: CASSSRSASEVSNQPQHF. Here the CDR3 DNA reads TGTGCCAGCAGCTCCCGGTCGGCATCAGAGGTTAGCAATCAGCCCCAGCATTTT.

The table lists this clonotype with a few counts. One base away lies a much larger clone, so this may be a sequencing read error. The chain has TRBV14 and TRBJ2-1; D possibly uses TRBD1 or TRBD2 (5 bases each). The V gene lost 0 bases and the J gene lost 4 bases, with 7 bases spanning the gap. The length of the CDR3 is 14 residues. Germline CDR1 is SGHDN and CDR2 is FVKESK. CDR3 coding DNA: TGTGCCAGCAGCCAAGATTGGGGGTACAATGAGCAGTTCTTC. Its protein product is CASSQDWGYNEQFF.

This clonotype has a handful of counts. This chain joins TRBV5-1 and TRBJ1-1; 8 bases map to TRBD1. Germline CDR1 is SGHRS and CDR2 is YFSETQ. The trim removed 4 bases at V and 4 bases at J, leaving 6 bases unmatched. The CDR3 contains 14 residues. This CDR3 reads CASSTDRARTEAFF. The CDR3 DNA follows: TGCGCCAGCAGCACGGACAGGGCTCGCACTGAAGCTTTCTTT.

The CDR3 nucleotides read TGTGCCAGCAGTTACGGGACAGGGAGTGGCTACACCTTC. Protein: CASSYGTGSGYTF. The chain recombines TRBV27 with TRBJ1-2, with 9 bases matching TRBD1. The CDR3 covers 13 residues. From germline, CDR1 is MNHEY and CDR2 SMNVEV (reference sequence). Trimming took 4 bases from V and 7 from J; bases not matched to a gene: 4.

This clonotype was picked up a small number of times. The chain combines TRBV7-9 with TRBJ1-2; no reliable D call. The CDR3 consists of 12 residues. The V gene lost 2 bases and the J gene lost 7 bases, with 8 bases spanning the gap. Per germline, CDR1 SEHNR and CDR2 FQNEAQ (reference sequence). This chain's CDR3 is CASSLSWSGYTF. CDR3 in DNA: TGTGCCAGCAGCTTAAGTTGGTCTGGCTACACCTTC.

This clonotype appeared a few times. The chain links TRBV9 to TRBJ1-4; TRBD1 matches at 8 bases. This CDR3 region has 15 residues. Trimming cost V 3 bases and J 8 bases; bases outside gene matches: 9. Germline-derived CDR1 and CDR2 are SGDLS and YYNGEE. The CDR3, as DNA: TGTGCCAGCAGCGATGGACAGGGAATGGGAGAAAAACTGTTTTTT. Amino acids: CASSDGQGMGEKLFF.

This clonotype occurred a few times. The rearrangement joins TRBV29-1 to TRBJ1-1, with D unresolved. The V end was cut by 2 bases, the J end by 1 base, with 14 bases between. Germline V CDR1 and CDR2: SQVTM, ANQGSEA. This CDR3 contains 15 residues. In nucleotides, the CDR3 is TGCAGCGTTGAATCGACGGCCTGGTGGAACACTGAAGCTTTCTTT. It specifies CSVESTAWWNTEAFF.

This clonotype was seen many times. The chain couples TRBV11-2 to TRBJ1-1; TRBD1 agrees at 7 bases. The germline V gene encodes CDR1 SGHAT and CDR2 FQNNGV. The length of the CDR3 is 21 residues. Trimming at V came to 3 bases and at J to 0 bases, leaving 22 bases not matched to a gene. This CDR3 reads CASSLWVGRQGRGQMNTEAFF. CDR3 coding DNA: TGTGCCAGCAGCTTGTGGGTCGGTCGACAGGGAAGGGGGCAAATGAACACTGAAGCTTTCTTT.

This clonotype was seen a few times. The gene calls are TRBV18 and TRBJ2-3, with 8 bases matching TRBD2. This CDR3 spans 18 amino acids. The germline gives CDR1 KGHSH, CDR2 LQKENI. The V segment lost 3 bases and the J segment 3 bases; nucleotides outside the gene matches: 14. The chain's CDR3 is CASSPAAGEVGRTDTQYF. The CDR3 region has the DNA TGTGCCAGCTCACCCGCAGCGGGAGAAGTCGGCAGAACAGATACGCAGTATTTT.

This clonotype showed up just a few times. This rearrangement joins TRBV7-8 to TRBJ2-7; D might be TRBD1 (5 bases). From germline, CDR1 is SGHVS and CDR2 FQNEAQ. Trimming stripped 0 bases from V and 2 bases from J, with 14 bases between. CDR3 length: 16 amino acids. CDR3 protein: CASSLAGVVTPYEQYF. DNA for the CDR3: TGTGCCAGCAGCTTAGCAGGGGTAGTTACTCCCTACGAGCAGTACTTC.

Concerning this clonotype itself: A much larger clone differs by one base, so this may be a read error. This CDR3 is missing its conserved last phenylalanine or tryptophan, likely due to a read error. The V gene is TRBV12-3 or TRBV12-4, the J gene TRBJ2-1, with 9 bases lining up with TRBD2. With 11 bases clipped from V and 6 bases from J, the junction kept 8 bases outside the gene matches. The CDR3 runs 13 residues. This CDR3 reads CAVGLAFTNEQFL. The CDR3 coding sequence is TGTGCCGTAGGACTAGCGTTTACCAATGAGCAGTTCTTA.

Of note for this clonotype: The CDR3 ends on some other residue instead of the conserved phenylalanine or tryptophan, so this is likely a read error. The chain uses TRBV12-3 or TRBV12-4 and TRBJ1-2; 9 positions match TRBD1. V shed 9 bases, J shed 4 bases, and the junction held 9 bases outside the gene matches. The CDR3 has 14 residues. As DNA, the CDR3 is TGTGCCAGTCCCCTCGGACAGGGGTCCTATGGCTACACCTAC. It yields the protein CASPLGQGSYGYTY.

This clonotype has at least ten counts. The chain couples TRBV28 to TRBJ2-2, with D unclear. This CDR3 has 14 amino acids. Germline V gene sequence: CDR1 MDHEN, CDR2 SYDVKM. With 7 bases removed from V and 3 bases from J, the gap between germline ends came to 12 bases. CDR3 nucleotides: TGTGCCAGCACCTTCAGTGGGGACACCGGGGAGCTGTTTTTT. Its translation: CASTFSGDTGELFF.